This TCR beta chain was retrieved from a study of shared clonotypes between healthy human individuals (dated by TCRdb to 2020 to 2022). For the study in its entirety: The cohort included three men and two women between 18 and 49 years of age. For each donor, CD4 naive and CD4 memory were each run on three plates, CD8 naive on two plates, and CD8 memory on one plate. To estimate repertoire size and how much clonotype sharing occurs between individuals, the study deeply sequenced the blood TCR repertoires of about five healthy adults. To increase sequencing depth and limit assay-specific biases, TCR repertoire library preparation and sequencing were carried out by different laboratories using diverse techniques. Each donor's leukapheresis produced roughly between roughly 0.85 and 9.5 billion PBMCs. Study-wide conclusions, independent of this receptor: Naive subsets generally had larger estimated clonotype richness than memory subsets. Even with the large sequencing depth, rarefaction of the sorted-subset datasets indicated that sequencing was incomplete. Because the study included a small number of donors, the genetic and exposure-history diversity represented was limited. Approximately 5% of naive CD4, 3.5% of naive CD8, approximately 2.2% of memory CD4, and 0.35% to 0.4% of memory CD8 clonotypes were shared across a few donors. Pairwise subsampling indicated that sequencing depth was expected to affect the degree of clonotype sharing among donors. Clonotypes shared by all four sorted-subset donors showed higher generation probabilities than non-shared clonotypes. Sampling was restricted to blood, and TCR repertoires in tissues likely differ from the TCR repertoires found in blood.

With respect to this clone: Which antigen it targets is not known. No per-base quality is available; no much larger clone lies one base away. Other DNA sequences in the sample encode the same CDR3.

From a lookup of the germline V gene, CDR1 and CDR2 are SGDLS and YYNGEE. Including the terminal cysteine and phenylalanine, the CDR3 comprises 14 residues. Of all the DNA, just the CDR3 is kept, 42 bases in frame from base 1. The trim is 2 bases for V and 2 bases for J, with a gap of 10 bases between the germline ends. Using the deep immunoSEQ assay, TCR CDR3 regions were amplified from genomic DNA by multiplex PCR. Genomic DNA extracted from each cell subset was distributed evenly over all wells of several immunoSEQ 96-well plates, and each plate served as one replicate. Each replicate PCR for sorted subsets received about 220 ng genomic DNA, equal to tens of thousands of T cell genomes. Purified libraries were measured with a Qubit 3.0 fluorometer, size-checked on a Bioanalyzer 2100, and measured again with the KAPA Library Quantification kit. Every immunoSEQ 96-well plate was sequenced on a dedicated single-read 150-cycle Illumina NextSeq 550 flow cell. The published analysis was carried out like this. Because the immunoSEQ output included only junctional sequences and no quality scores, the filtering could not be the same as the filtering used for full-length reads. Sequences were annotated with PyIR, a Python wrapper for IgBLAST v1.9, using IMGT germline references to assign V/J genes and CDR3. Reads with weak V/J assignments (E-value above 1e-6), missing CDR3, stop codons, out-of-frame junctions, or ambiguous translated residues were removed. A V3J clonotype was defined by an identical inferred V gene, J gene, and CDR3 amino acid sequence. The percentage overlap between two repertoires was calculated by dividing the number of shared unique clonotypes by the size of the smaller repertoire. Repertoire richness was assessed with RTK rarefaction, the Chao1 estimator, and Recon v2.1 estimates of unobserved clonotypes. Generation probabilities were computed with OLGA for all TCRbeta clonotypes obtained by the gDNA method from a few donors. In TCRdb, the immuneACCESS table is reduced to in-frame sequences with V and J assigned. These tables do not hold every clone; where another copy was compared, an unresolved V gene accounts for under half, and the others remain unexplained. That table furnishes V, J and clone size, whereas the DNA furnished D and trimming. The sample contains under 2.5 million clones, 85% to 95% of them found a single time. The top ten constitute roughly 0.34% of the sample.

Healthy HIV-negative adults with no recently reported acute infections or vaccinations were included as donors. Every donor was a Caucasian adult living in Nashville, Tennessee, USA. CD4+ T cells were enriched by magnetic negative selection, after which naive cells were positively selected on CD45RA and the negative fraction was taken as the memory subset. After blood collection by leukapheresis, PBMCs were isolated using Ficoll-Histopaque density gradient centrifugation and then cryopreserved in the vapor phase of liquid nitrogen. Purity and quantity of every magnetically sorted T cell population were checked by analytical flow cytometry. Each sorted fraction had its genomic DNA isolated and then quantified by UV absorbance on a Nanodrop 2000c.

The chain is made from TRBV9 and TRBJ2-5; TRBD2 might be the D gene, on 5 matching bases. Sample: naive CD4+ T cells from PBMCs. According to the study, the label for this sample's cell subset or site signals: CD45RA+ positively selected. The receptor was isolated from a man between 18 and 35 years old in good health. Some clones in this sample may be carry-over from other donors' samples. The DNA reads as follows: TGTGCCAGCAGCGTTCGGGGTTCTCAAGAGACCCAGTACTTC. It codes for CASSVRGSQETQYF.